These 31 T cell receptor beta chains share one sample of origin, sequenced in a study of blood T cell repertoires in COVID-19. The data were produced by immunoSEQ multiplex PCR, yet TCRdb's version contains in-frame clones alone and is incomplete. The sample contains 330,000 or so clones, 75% to 90% of which appear only once. Sequenced sample: PBMCs or T cells enriched from blood (not recorded which). The receptors stem from a man younger than 45 who had recovered from COVID-19.

This clone was seen just once. V and J are TRBV9 and TRBJ2-1; 8 nucleotides align to TRBD2. Germline CDR1 SGDLS, CDR2 YYNGEE. V was pared by 2 bases and J by 1 base, with 5 bases of the junction left unmatched. The CDR3 consists of 16 residues. The CDR3 nucleotides read TGTGCCAGCAGCGTGACTAGCGCTCCTTCCTACAATGAGCAGTTCTTC. Translating it yields CASSVTSAPSYNEQFF.

This clone was counted a single time. The gene calls are TRBV27 and TRBJ2-1; 12 positions match TRBD1. Per the germline V gene, CDR1 is MNHEY and CDR2 is SMNVEV (reference sequence). The trim removed 6 bases at V and 5 bases at J, leaving 5 bases unmatched. The CDR3 totals 15 residues. The CDR3 region has the DNA TGTGCCAGCAGGCCGGGGACAGGGGGCCACAATGAGCAGTTCTTC. Its protein product is CASRPGTGGHNEQFF.

This clone was detected only once. The chain combines TRBV30 with TRBJ2-7; the D gene is possibly TRBD2 (6 bases). CDR3 length equals 11 residues. Germline V lookup: CDR1 GTSNPN, CDR2 SVGIG (reference sequence). The ends were cut back, 3 bases at V and 4 bases at J, with 7 bases in the middle. Here the CDR3 reads CAWRGGYEQYF. For the CDR3, the DNA is TGTGCCTGGAGGGGGGGATACGAGCAGTACTTC.

The sample holds one count of this clone. The chain combines TRBV28 with TRBJ1-5, with 7 bases lining up with TRBD1. V was clipped by 7 bases and J by 7 bases; unmatched bases: 7. This CDR3 contains 13 residues. Germline V gives CDR1 MDHEN, CDR2 SYDVKM. The CDR3 DNA follows: TGTGCCAGCACCGTGACAGGGCCCCAGCCCCAGCATTTT. Amino acid sequence: CASTVTGPQPQHF.

The chain carries TRBV19 and TRBJ2-7; 10 positions match TRBD1. This CDR3 has 16 residues. V was pared by 5 bases and J by 1 base, with 8 bases of the junction left unmatched. CDR1 and CDR2 (germline): LNHDA, SQIVND (reference sequence). This CDR3 is CASSGLRTGGSYEQYF. The DNA of the CDR3 is TGTGCCAGTAGTGGCCTTCGGACAGGGGGTTCCTACGAGCAGTACTTC.

V usage is TRBV9 and J usage is TRBJ1-2, with D possibly TRBD1 on 5 matching bases. The CDR3 sequence is 13 residues long. The germline CDR1 and CDR2 sequences are SGDLS and YYNGEE. V shed 7 bases and J shed 2 bases, with 12 bases lying between them. CDR3 sequence (DNA): TGTGCCAGCCACGGGGGGTGGAACTATGGCTACACCTTC. It specifies CASHGGWNYGYTF.

In DNA form, the CDR3 reads TGTGCCAGCTCACCGCGGGAGGTCGATGGCTACACCTTC. Translated, it gives CASSPREVDGYTF. The genes are TRBV18 and TRBJ1-2; no reliable D call. This CDR3 comprises 13 residues. The V end was cut by 3 bases, the J end by 6 bases, with 11 bases between. The V gene's germline CDR1 is KGHSH and CDR2 LQKENI.

The chain links TRBV6-5 to TRBJ1-3; a weak D match, TRBD1 (5 bases). Trimming took 0 bases from V and 0 from J, leaving 9 bases between them. The germline V gene has CDR1 MNHEY and CDR2 SVGAGI. The CDR3 is 16 residues long. CDR3 sequence (DNA): TGTGCCAGCAGTTACTCGACAGAAGGCTCTGGAAACACCATATATTTT. Its translation: CASSYSTEGSGNTIYF.

This chain's CDR3 is CASSQGHLSGNTIYF. Here the CDR3 DNA reads TGTGCCAGCAGCCAGGGACACCTCTCTGGAAACACCATATATTTT. The V gene is TRBV5-4, the J gene TRBJ1-3; the D gene is possibly TRBD1 (6 bases). In germline, CDR1 is SGHNT, CDR2 YYREEE (reference sequence). The CDR3 loop spans 15 amino acids. Trimming shortened V by 4 bases and J by 0 bases, and 11 bases separated the two germline ends.

CDR3 sequence reads: CASTTGAGNEQFF. CDR3 nucleotide sequence: TGTGCCAGCACGACAGGGGCAGGCAATGAGCAGTTCTTC. V and J are TRBV11-3 and TRBJ2-1, with TRBD1 identical over 8 bases. There are 13 residues in the CDR3. Germline V gene lookup returns CDR1 SGHNT and CDR2 YENEEA. With 7 bases clipped from V and 6 bases from J, the junction kept 5 bases outside the gene matches. Full variable domain (missing parts from reference TRBV11-3 and TRBJ2-1): EAGVVQSPRYKIIEKKQPVAFWCNPISGHNTLYWYLQNLGQGPELLIRYENEEAVDDSQLPKDRFSAERLKGVDSTLKIQPAELGDSAVYLCASTTGAGNEQFFGPGTRLTVL.

V and J are TRBV20-1 and TRBJ2-2; a possible D gene is TRBD2 (6 bases). The CDR3 covers 14 residues. CDR1 DFQATT and CDR2 SNEGSKA come from the germline V gene (reference sequence). V lost 3 bases, J lost 4 bases, and 12 bases lay in between. The chain's CDR3 is CSASGLEGTGELFF. In DNA, the CDR3 is TGCAGTGCTAGTGGCCTGGAGGGCACCGGGGAGCTGTTTTTT.

This sequence joins TRBV7-9 and TRBJ2-1, with 11 bases that match TRBD2. The CDR3 length is 15 residues. Trimming removed 5 bases from V and 2 bases from J; junction bases left unmatched: 2. The germline gives CDR1 SEHNR, CDR2 FQNEAQ (reference sequence). The CDR3 reads CASSTLAGAYNEQFF. As DNA, the CDR3 is TGTGCCAGCAGCACACTAGCGGGGGCCTACAATGAGCAGTTCTTC. The whole variable domain, filled in from reference TRBV7-9 and TRBJ2-1, reads DTGVSQNPRHKITKRGQNVTFRCDPISEHNRLYWYRQTLGQGPEFLTYFQNEAQLEKSRLLSDRFSAERPKGSFSTLEIQRTEQGDSAMYLCASSTLAGAYNEQFFGPGTRLTVL.

The genes are TRBV4-2 and TRBJ1-5; D remains unclear. Trimming stripped 0 bases from V and 4 bases from J, with 13 bases between. Germline values: CDR1 LGHNA, CDR2 YNFKEQ. There are 16 residues in the CDR3. In DNA, the CDR3 is TGTGCCAGCAGCCAAGATGAAGACTCCTGGAATCAGCCCCAGCATTTT. Amino acid sequence: CASSQDEDSWNQPQHF.

The chain is built from TRBV7-3 and TRBJ2-3; 10 nucleotides line up with TRBD2. Germline CDR1 SGHTA, CDR2 FQGTGA. This CDR3 has 15 residues. With 5 bases clipped from V and 4 bases from J, the junction kept 6 bases outside the gene matches. As DNA, the CDR3 is TGTGCCAGCAGCGGGAGCGGGGGGGCTTCAGATACGCAGTATTTT. It yields the protein CASSGSGGASDTQYF.

The chain carries TRBV6-5 and TRBJ2-2; unclear D gene. The CDR3 consists of 15 residues. The V gene lost 6 bases and the J gene lost 3 bases, with 14 bases spanning the gap. The germline CDR1 and CDR2 sequences are MNHEY and SVGAGI. The CDR3 region has the DNA TGTGCCAGCAGCCGGTCCGGGTCGCACACCGGGGAGCTGTTTTTT. Protein sequence: CASSRSGSHTGELFF.

V gene TRBV4-2 combines with J gene TRBJ1-2; perhaps TRBD1 as D (6 bases). The CDR3 contains 15 residues. Germline-derived CDR1 and CDR2 are LGHNA and YNFKEQ. V was trimmed by 5 bases and J by 8 bases, leaving 21 bases between them. CDR3: CASSTPLGGLGGYTF. CDR3 DNA: TGTGCCAGCAGCACCCCCCTGGGGGGGCTCGGCGGCTACACCTTC.

The chain recombines TRBV7-8 with TRBJ2-1, with D maybe TRBD2 (6 bases). The CDR3 has 17 amino acids. Germline loops: CDR1 SGHVS, CDR2 FQNEAQ. The germline V and J ends were trimmed by 5 bases and 3 bases, with 20 bases remaining between them. CDR3 sequence (DNA): TGTGCCAGCAGCCAAGGGGCGTTTGCGGGAAACTACAATGAGCAGTTCTTC. Amino acids: CASSQGAFAGNYNEQFF.

The chain employs TRBV19 and TRBJ1-4; no firm D call. CDR1 is LNHDA, CDR2 SQIVND, per germline (reference sequence). The ends were cut back, 2 bases at V and 4 bases at J, with 14 bases in the middle. The CDR3 runs to 16 residues. Written as DNA, the CDR3 is TGTGCCAGTAGTATAAGAGTGCGGCAGATTAATGAAAAACTGTTTTTT. Translating it yields CASSIRVRQINEKLFF.

This chain connects TRBV10-3 to TRBJ2-7; 8 positions agree with TRBD2. After removal of 6 bases from V and 5 bases from J, the junction contained 15 bases not matched to a gene. CDR1 and CDR2 from the germline V gene are ENHRY and SYGVKD. This CDR3 is 16 amino acids long. The CDR3 here is CAISWTGTRVRDEQYF. The CDR3 nucleotides are TGTGCCATCAGCTGGACGGGGACTAGGGTCCGGGACGAGCAGTACTTC.

The J gene is TRBJ1-1, the V gene TRBV2; D might be TRBD1 (5 bases). This CDR3 is built from 14 residues. Trimming pared 6 bases from V and 0 bases from J, leaving 11 bases between. Germline V gene lookup returns CDR1 SNHLY and CDR2 FYNNEI. CDR3 sequence: CASSRQHMNTEAFF. Written as DNA, the CDR3 is TGTGCCAGCAGCCGACAGCACATGAACACTGAAGCTTTCTTT.

The CDR3 nucleotides are TGTGCCAGCAGCTTAGTGGGACAGGGTAAGGGGAACACTGAAGCTTTCTTT. Translation gives CASSLVGQGKGNTEAFF. V is TRBV11-2 and J is TRBJ1-1; 9 bases align to TRBD1. V lost 1 base to trimming and J lost 1 base; unmatched junction nucleotides: 7. This CDR3 has 17 residues. Germline CDR1 and CDR2: SGHAT and FQNNGV.

The V and J genes are TRBV19 and TRBJ2-1, with 11 bases matching TRBD1. The CDR3 is 17 residues long. V lost 5 bases, J lost 5 bases, and 11 bases stayed unmatched. Germline V CDR1 and CDR2: LNHDA, SQIVND (reference sequence). In nucleotides, the CDR3 is TGTGCCAGTAGTCGTTGGACAGGGGGCGGTCTAAACAATGAGCAGTTCTTC. This sequence encodes CASSRWTGGGLNNEQFF.

The chain recombines TRBV2 with TRBJ2-7; no definite D call. CDR3 size: 13 residues. Germline V CDR1 and CDR2: SNHLY, FYNNEI. The ends were cut back, 7 bases at V and 4 bases at J, with 14 bases in the middle. Here the CDR3 reads CASTGSTSYEQYF. The CDR3 DNA follows: TGTGCCAGCACAGGTTCTACAAGTTACGAGCAGTACTTC.

The table lists this clone with a count of one. The V and J genes are TRBV5-4 and TRBJ2-6; D is uncertain. The V end was cut by 1 base, the J end by 0 bases, with 5 bases between. This CDR3 contains 15 residues. Germline-derived CDR1 and CDR2 are SGHNT and YYREEE (reference sequence). The CDR3 nucleotides are TGTGCCAGCAGCTTGATGAGCTCTGGGGCCAACGTCCTGACTTTC. This translates into CASSLMSSGANVLTF.

The J gene is TRBJ2-1, the V gene TRBV7-6; 8 nucleotides match TRBD2. With V trimmed by 5 bases and J by 4 bases, 7 bases remained unmatched. Germline CDR1 and CDR2: SGHVS and FNYEAQ. CDR3 length: 15 residues. CDR3 in DNA: TGTGCCAGCAGCGTTAGCGGGGAGCTGTACAATGAGCAGTTCTTC. Its translation is CASSVSGELYNEQFF.

V and J are TRBV27 and TRBJ1-5; TRBD1 aligns across 8 bases. J lost 7 bases, V lost 6 bases, and 8 bases had no gene match. The CDR3 spans 14 residues. Germline assignment: CDR1 MNHEY and CDR2 SMNVEV (reference sequence). CDR3 loop: CASSRGRSEQPQHF. DNA for the CDR3: TGTGCCAGCAGCAGGGGGCGTTCAGAACAGCCCCAGCATTTT.

A single count supports this clone. The chain carries TRBV5-1 and TRBJ2-7; no reliable D call. CDR3 length equals 13 residues. V lost 0 bases, J lost 5 bases, and 9 bases lay in between. CDR1 and CDR2 from the germline V gene are SGHRS and YFSETQ. CDR3 amino acids: CASSLEIEDEQYF. The DNA for the CDR3 is TGCGCCAGCAGCTTGGAAATAGAGGACGAGCAGTACTTC.

J is TRBJ2-5 and V is TRBV7-2; maybe TRBD2 (5 bases). CDR3 length: 13 amino acids. CDR1 is SGHTA and CDR2 is FQGNSA in the germline V gene. V shed 1 base and J shed 4 bases, with 7 bases lying between them. CDR3 DNA: TGTGCCAGCAGCTTAGTCCGGGGAGAGACCCAGTACTTC. Its translation: CASSLVRGETQYF.

The chain couples TRBV13 to TRBJ1-4, with D perhaps TRBD1 (5 bases). CDR1 is PRHDT, CDR2 FYEKMQ, per germline (reference sequence). V lost 5 bases and J lost 4, with 17 bases in between. The CDR3 totals 16 residues. The CDR3 DNA is TGTGCCAGCAGCCACTGGGGGGTGGCGGGTAATGAAAAACTGTTTTTT. The encoded protein is CASSHWGVAGNEKLFF.

The chain couples TRBV3-1 (or the pseudogene TRBV3-2) to TRBJ2-5, with 10 bases that match TRBD2. This CDR3 spans 16 amino acids. V was pared by 4 bases and J by 5 bases, with 10 bases of the junction left unmatched. The germline V gene has CDR1 LGHDT and CDR2 YNNKEL (reference sequence). The CDR3 reads CASSPGLAERYETQYF. CDR3 sequence (DNA): TGTGCCAGCAGCCCAGGACTAGCGGAGCGGTATGAGACCCAGTACTTC.

This sequence joins TRBV27 and TRBJ1-2, with D maybe TRBD1 (6 bases). The CDR3 length is 14 residues. CDR1 and CDR2 (germline): MNHEY, SMNVEV (reference sequence). Trimming removed 4 bases at V and 8 bases at J, with 17 bases between. CDR3 coding DNA: TGTGCCAGCAGTTATACCCGCGGGGGCGGGGGCTACACCTTC. Translating it yields CASSYTRGGGGYTF.